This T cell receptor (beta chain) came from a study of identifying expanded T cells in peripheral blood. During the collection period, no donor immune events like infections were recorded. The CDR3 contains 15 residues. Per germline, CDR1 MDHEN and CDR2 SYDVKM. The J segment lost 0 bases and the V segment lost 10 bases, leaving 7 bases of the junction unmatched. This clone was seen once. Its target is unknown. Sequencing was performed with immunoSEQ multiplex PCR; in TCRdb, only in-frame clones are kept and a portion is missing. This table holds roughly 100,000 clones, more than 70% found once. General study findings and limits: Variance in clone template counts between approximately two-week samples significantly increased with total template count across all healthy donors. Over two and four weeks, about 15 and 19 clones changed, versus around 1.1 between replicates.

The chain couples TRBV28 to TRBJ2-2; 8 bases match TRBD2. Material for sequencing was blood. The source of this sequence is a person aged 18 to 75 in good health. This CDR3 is CATSAGGANTGELFF. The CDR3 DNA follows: TGTGCCACCAGCGCGGGAGGTGCGAACACCGGGGAGCTGTTTTTT.